The 2 T cell receptor beta chains listed next were all sequenced from one sample in a study of blood T cell repertoires in COVID-19. This table comes from immunoSEQ multiplex PCR, and its TCRdb copy is limited to in-frame clones, with some not included. This sample yields roughly 200,000 clones, of which roughly 90% are seen a single time; 0.53% belongs to the top ten. Sequenced input: peripheral blood. These receptors were obtained from a man aged 50 to 60 with acute or convalescent COVID-19.

The chain is built from TRBV10-3 and TRBJ1-1, with a weak D call TRBD1 (6 bases). Germline V CDR1 and CDR2: ENHRY, SYGVKD. The CDR3 length is 15 residues. V lost 6 bases and J 2 bases, leaving 16 bases between the germline ends. In nucleotides, the CDR3 is TGTGCCATCAGCGCGACACAGGGTACTAACACTGAAGCTTTCTTT. It specifies CAISATQGTNTEAFF.

The chain uses TRBV18 and TRBJ2-2; 7 nucleotides line up with TRBD1. Germline loops: CDR1 KGHSH, CDR2 LQKENI. The junction had 3 bases not matched to a gene; V was cut back by 3 bases and J by 5 bases. This CDR3 is built from 14 residues. The CDR3 sequence is CASSPQGETGELFF. CDR3 DNA: TGTGCCAGCTCACCTCAGGGGGAGACCGGGGAGCTGTTTTTT.